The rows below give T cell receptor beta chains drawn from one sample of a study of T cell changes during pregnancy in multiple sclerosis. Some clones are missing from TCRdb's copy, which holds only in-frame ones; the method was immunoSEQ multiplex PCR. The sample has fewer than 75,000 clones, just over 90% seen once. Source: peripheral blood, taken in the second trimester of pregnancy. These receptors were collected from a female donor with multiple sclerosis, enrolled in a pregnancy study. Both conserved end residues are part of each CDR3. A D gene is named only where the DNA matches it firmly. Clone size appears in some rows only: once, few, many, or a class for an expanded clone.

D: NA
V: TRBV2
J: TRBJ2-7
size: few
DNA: TGTGCCGGCGGGGACGTTTTCTCCTACGAGCAGTACTTC
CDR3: CAGGDVFSYEQYF

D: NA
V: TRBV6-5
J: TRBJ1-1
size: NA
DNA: TGTGCCAGCAGCCAGGGGAACACTGAAGCTTTCTTT
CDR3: CASSQGNTEAFF

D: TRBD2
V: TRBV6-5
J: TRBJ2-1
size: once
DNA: TGTGCCAGCAGTTCGACTAGCGGGAAGAATGAGCAGTTCTTC
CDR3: CASSSTSGKNEQFF

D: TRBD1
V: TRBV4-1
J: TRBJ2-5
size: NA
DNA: TGCGCCAGCAGCCAAGTGGGACAGGGTGTGGAGACCCAGTACTTC
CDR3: CASSQVGQGVETQYF

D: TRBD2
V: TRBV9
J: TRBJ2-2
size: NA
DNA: TGTGCCAGCAGCTTACGGACTAGCGGGAGGGTTGGGGAGCTGTTTTTT
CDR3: CASSLRTSGRVGELFF

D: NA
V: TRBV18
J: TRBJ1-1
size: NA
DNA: TGTGCCAGCTCAACTACGAACACTGAAGCTTTCTTT
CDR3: CASSTTNTEAFF

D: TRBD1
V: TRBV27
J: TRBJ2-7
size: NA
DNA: TGTGCCAGCGGGGAAGGGGACAGGGGATATTACGAGCAGTACTTC
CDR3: CASGEGDRGYYEQYF

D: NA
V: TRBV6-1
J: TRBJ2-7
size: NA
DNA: TGTGCCAGCAGGGAGGGAACGTACGAGCAGTACTTC
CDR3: CASREGTYEQYF

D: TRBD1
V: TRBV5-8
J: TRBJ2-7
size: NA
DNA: TGTGCCAGCAGCTTGGAGCGGGGACAGGGCACCTACGAGCAGTACTTC
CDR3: CASSLERGQGTYEQYF

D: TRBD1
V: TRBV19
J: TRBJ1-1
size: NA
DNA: TGTGCCAGTAGTGCAATCGGAGGGGGCTGGGGGGTTATGAACACTGAAGCTTTCTTT
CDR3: CASSAIGGGWGVMNTEAFF

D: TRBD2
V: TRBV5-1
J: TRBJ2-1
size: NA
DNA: TGCGCCAGCAGCCGTAGCGGGATAACGAATGAGCAGTTCTTC
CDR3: CASSRSGITNEQFF

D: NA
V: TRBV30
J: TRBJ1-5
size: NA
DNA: TGTGCCTGGAGTGTCGGACGGGGTGGCAATCAGCCCCAGCATTTT
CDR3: CAWSVGRGGNQPQHF

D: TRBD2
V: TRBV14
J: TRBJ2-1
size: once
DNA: TGTGCCAGCAGCATGGCAAGCGGGATCCCCCTCTTC
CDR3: CASSMASGIPLF

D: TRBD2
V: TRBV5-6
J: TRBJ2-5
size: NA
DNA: TGTGCCAGCAGCTTTGTCTTGGCCAGCGGGAAAGAGACCCAGTACTTC
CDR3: CASSFVLASGKETQYF

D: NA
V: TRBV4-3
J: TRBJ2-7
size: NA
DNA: TGCGCCAGCAGCCAAGAGGATTATAGCGCAACCTACGAGCAGTACTTC
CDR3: CASSQEDYSATYEQYF

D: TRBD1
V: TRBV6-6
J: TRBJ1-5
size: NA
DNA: TGTGCCAGCAGCCGACAGGGAATTAGCAATCAGCCCCAGCATTTT
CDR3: CASSRQGISNQPQHF

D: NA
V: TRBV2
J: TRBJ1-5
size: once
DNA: TGTGCCAGCAGTGAAAACCAGGGAAGCCAGCCCCAGCATTTT
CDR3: CASSENQGSQPQHF

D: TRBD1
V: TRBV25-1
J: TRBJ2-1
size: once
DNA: TGTGCCAGCAGTCAAACCGGGACAGGGGGGAATGAGCAGTTCTTC
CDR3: CASSQTGTGGNEQFF

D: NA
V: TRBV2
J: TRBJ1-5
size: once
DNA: TGTGCCAGCAGTGTAAGTCCGGGGGGCAATCAGCCCCAGCATTTT
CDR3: CASSVSPGGNQPQHF

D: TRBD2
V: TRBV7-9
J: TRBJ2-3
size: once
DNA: TGTGCCAGCAGCTTGGGACTAGCGGGGGGGACAGATACGCAGTATTTT
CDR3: CASSLGLAGGTDTQYF

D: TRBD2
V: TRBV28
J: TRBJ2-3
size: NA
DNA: TGTGCCAGCAGTTTATCCGGGGGGGCTGGAGATACGCAGTATTTT
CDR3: CASSLSGGAGDTQYF

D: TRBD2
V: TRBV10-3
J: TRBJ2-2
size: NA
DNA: TGTGCCATCAGTTCCTCGGACGGGACTAGCACATACACCGGGGAGCTGTTTTTT
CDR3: CAISSSDGTSTYTGELFF

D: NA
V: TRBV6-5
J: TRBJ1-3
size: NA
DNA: TGTGCCAGCAGTTACTCGCCGGACACCTCTGGAAACACCATATATTTT
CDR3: CASSYSPDTSGNTIYF

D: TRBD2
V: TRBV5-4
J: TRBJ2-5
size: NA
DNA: TGTGCCAGCAGCTTGGTTAGTTTGACTAGCGGCCCATGGACCCAGTACTTC
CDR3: CASSLVSLTSGPWTQYF

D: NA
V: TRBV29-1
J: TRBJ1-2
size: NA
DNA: TGCAGCGTTAAATCCGGGGAAGGGTATGGCTACACCTTC
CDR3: CSVKSGEGYGYTF

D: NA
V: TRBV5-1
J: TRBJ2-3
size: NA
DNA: TGCGCCAGCGGCCAGGAGGGGCCCTCAGATACGCAGTATTTT
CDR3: CASGQEGPSDTQYF

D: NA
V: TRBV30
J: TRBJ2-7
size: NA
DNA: TGTGCCTGGAGTGTATATAGGCAGGGGCCCTACGAGCAGTACTTC
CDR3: CAWSVYRQGPYEQYF

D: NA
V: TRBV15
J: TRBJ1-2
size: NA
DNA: TGTGCCACCAGCAGAGAAAAGTCCGGACATGAGAGGAGCTACACCTTC
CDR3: CATSREKSGHERSYTF

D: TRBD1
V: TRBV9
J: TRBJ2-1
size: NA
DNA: TGTGCCAGCAGCGTGAGGGGGACAGCCGACAATGAGCAGTTCTTC
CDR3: CASSVRGTADNEQFF

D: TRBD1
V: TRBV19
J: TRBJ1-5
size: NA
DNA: TGTGCCAGTAGGAATCTCCGGGACAGGGGTAGCAATCAGCCCCAGCATTTT
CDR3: CASRNLRDRGSNQPQHF

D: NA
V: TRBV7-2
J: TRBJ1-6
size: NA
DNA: TGTGCCAGCAGCTTAGTGGCGACCCAGGGGAATAATTCACCCCTCCACTTT
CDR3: CASSLVATQGNNSPLHF

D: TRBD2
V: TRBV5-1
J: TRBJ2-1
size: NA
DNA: TGCGCCAGCAGCTTGCCTAGCGGCTACAATGAGCAGTTCTTC
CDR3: CASSLPSGYNEQFF

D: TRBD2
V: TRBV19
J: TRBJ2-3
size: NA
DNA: TGTGCCAGTAGTTGGACTAGCGGGGTGGATACGCAGTATTTT
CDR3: CASSWTSGVDTQYF

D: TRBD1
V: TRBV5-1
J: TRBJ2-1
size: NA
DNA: TGCGCCAGCAGCCCGGGACAGTTAAACAATGAGCAGTTCTTC
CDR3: CASSPGQLNNEQFF

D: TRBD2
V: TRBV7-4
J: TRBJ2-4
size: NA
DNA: TGTGCCAGCCCACCCCGGGGGGGTCTAAGTCCACTAGCCAAAAACATTCAGTACTTC
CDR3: CASPPRGGLSPLAKNIQYF

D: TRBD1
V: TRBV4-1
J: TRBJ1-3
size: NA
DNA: TGCGCCAGCAGCCCCGATAGACAGGGGACCCTCTCTGGAAACACCATATATTTT
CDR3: CASSPDRQGTLSGNTIYF

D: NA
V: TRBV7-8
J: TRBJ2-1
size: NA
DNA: TGTGCCAGCAGCTTAGGTTACTTCCCCCTCTACAATGAGCAGTTCTTC
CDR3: CASSLGYFPLYNEQFF

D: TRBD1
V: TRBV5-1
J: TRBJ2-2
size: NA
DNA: TGCGCCAGCAGCCCCAATACTCATTACAGGGGATGGGTCGCCGGGGAGCTGTTTTTT
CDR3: CASSPNTHYRGWVAGELFF

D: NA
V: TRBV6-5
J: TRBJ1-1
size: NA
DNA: TGTGCCAGCAGTTACTCGGCTGTCCTCAGCACTGAAGCTTTCTTT
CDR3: CASSYSAVLSTEAFF